Sequencing of this T cell receptor beta chain was carried out in a study of shared clonotypes between healthy human individuals. Whole-study context: Serving as donors were a couple of women and a few men, whose ages spanned 18 to 49.

Regarding this clone: Its matching antigen is unknown.

Using immunoSEQ multiplex PCR, the repertoire was profiled, and TCRdb retains in-frame clones only, with some absent. The sample consists of roughly 2.6 million clones, more than 80% of them appearing once. The germline V gene encodes CDR1 MDHEN and CDR2 SYDVKM. The V end lost 5 bases, the J end lost 5 bases, and 21 bases lay between the germline ends. CDR3 length: 16 amino acids. General study findings and limits: Among donors, the sharing of clonotypes was expected to be influenced by sequencing depth.

Sample: naive CD4+ T cells sorted from blood. Subset in this sample: CD45RA+ positively selected. This TCR was recovered from a man younger than 35 in good health. This chain joins TRBV28 and TRBJ2-5; possibly TRBD2 for D (7 bases). Here the CDR3 reads CASSPLGGGLIETQYF. Here the CDR3 DNA reads TGTGCCAGCAGTCCCTTAGGGGGGGGCCTCATTGAGACCCAGTACTTC.